The rows below give T cell receptor beta chains drawn from one sample of a study of blood T cell repertoires in COVID-19. TCRdb's table, derived via immunoSEQ multiplex PCR, lists solely in-frame clones and lacks some. This sample has fewer than 200,000 clones; around 80% occur once, and the top ten carry less than 9.5%. Material for sequencing was peripheral blood. All receptors come from a man aged 55 to 70 with acute or convalescent COVID-19. The CDR3 runs from the conserved cysteine through the conserved F or W. The order of the fields is CDR3 DNA, CDR3 protein, D gene, V gene, clone size, J gene. A D gene is named only where the DNA matches it firmly. Size values are once, few and many counts, or a class for expanded clones, and some rows have none.

cdr3_nt: TGCAGCGTTCCTCAGGGTAGGGAGCTGTTTTTT; cdr3_aa: CSVPQGRELFF; d_call: -; v_call: TRBV29-1; clone_size: -; j_call: TRBJ2-2
cdr3_nt: TGCGCCAGCAGCCAAGGTCCCAGCGGGGGGTACAATGAGCAGTTCTTC; cdr3_aa: CASSQGPSGGYNEQFF; d_call: TRBD2; v_call: TRBV4-3; clone_size: -; j_call: TRBJ2-1
cdr3_nt: TGTGCCAGCAGCTGGGGAGTGGGTTCGGGGAACACTGAAGCTTTCTTT; cdr3_aa: CASSWGVGSGNTEAFF; d_call: -; v_call: TRBV11-2; clone_size: -; j_call: TRBJ1-1
cdr3_nt: TGTGCCAGCAGTCTCAGCGGGGTGGGTAACGAGCAGTACTTC; cdr3_aa: CASSLSGVGNEQYF; d_call: TRBD2; v_call: TRBV25-1; clone_size: few; j_call: TRBJ2-7
cdr3_nt: TGTGCCAGCAGTGGGAGCGGGGGCTCCTACAATGAGCAGTTCTTC; cdr3_aa: CASSGSGGSYNEQFF; d_call: TRBD2; v_call: TRBV2; clone_size: -; j_call: TRBJ2-1
cdr3_nt: TGTGCTAGCAGCTCCCTCCGGACAGGGGGCACTGAAGCTTTCTTT; cdr3_aa: CASSSLRTGGTEAFF; d_call: TRBD1; v_call: TRBV7-7; clone_size: -; j_call: TRBJ1-1
cdr3_nt: TGTGCCAGCAGCCAAGAGGAGGCGGGGGAAGCTTTCTTT; cdr3_aa: CASSQEEAGEAFF; d_call: -; v_call: TRBV14; clone_size: -; j_call: TRBJ1-1
cdr3_nt: TGTGCCAGCAGTGGAGTAGCGGGGCCCACCGGGGAGCTGTTTTTT; cdr3_aa: CASSGVAGPTGELFF; d_call: TRBD2; v_call: TRBV2; clone_size: -; j_call: TRBJ2-2
cdr3_nt: TGTGCCAGCAGCGGAATTGGACAGGGGATTTATGGCTACACCTTC; cdr3_aa: CASSGIGQGIYGYTF; d_call: TRBD1; v_call: TRBV5-4; clone_size: -; j_call: TRBJ1-2
cdr3_nt: TGTGCCAGCAGCCAAGAGCACAGGCAGCCCCAGCATTTT; cdr3_aa: CASSQEHRQPQHF; d_call: -; v_call: TRBV3-1/TRBV3-2; clone_size: -; j_call: TRBJ1-5
cdr3_nt: TGTGCCAGCAGCGCTAGCGGGGGGGACTACAATGAGCAGTTCTTC; cdr3_aa: CASSASGGDYNEQFF; d_call: TRBD2; v_call: TRBV7-3; clone_size: -; j_call: TRBJ2-1
cdr3_nt: TGTGCCAGCCAAGGACTAGCGTACAATGAGCAGTTCTTC; cdr3_aa: CASQGLAYNEQFF; d_call: TRBD2; v_call: TRBV9; clone_size: -; j_call: TRBJ2-1
cdr3_nt: TGTGCCAGCAGTGATCGACTGTTCGGGGGGAACACTGAAGCTTTCTTT; cdr3_aa: CASSDRLFGGNTEAFF; d_call: -; v_call: TRBV6-1; clone_size: -; j_call: TRBJ1-1
cdr3_nt: TGTGCCAGCAGCCCCCCCGGGATCGGGACAGGGGGCACAGATACGCAGTATTTT; cdr3_aa: CASSPPGIGTGGTDTQYF; d_call: TRBD1; v_call: TRBV7-9; clone_size: -; j_call: TRBJ2-3
cdr3_nt: TGTGCCATCCGTCAGTCGGACAACTCTGGAAACACCATATATTTT; cdr3_aa: CAIRQSDNSGNTIYF; d_call: -; v_call: TRBV10-3; clone_size: -; j_call: TRBJ1-3
cdr3_nt: TGTGCCAGCAGCCAGTTGCCGGGACAGGGAGCGGAGAACACTGAAGCTTTCTTT; cdr3_aa: CASSQLPGQGAENTEAFF; d_call: TRBD1; v_call: TRBV3-1/TRBV3-2; clone_size: -; j_call: TRBJ1-1
cdr3_nt: TGTGCCTGGAGTGTCCTGAGAGCTGAAGCTTTCTTT; cdr3_aa: CAWSVLRAEAFF; d_call: -; v_call: TRBV30; clone_size: -; j_call: TRBJ1-1
cdr3_nt: TGTGCCAGCAGCTTATTTGCAGGGGCGGATGCCACCATATATTTT; cdr3_aa: CASSLFAGADATIYF; d_call: -; v_call: TRBV11-2; clone_size: -; j_call: TRBJ1-3
cdr3_nt: TGTGCCAGCAGCGTAGAAGCGGGGGGGCCCAATGAGCAGTTCTTC; cdr3_aa: CASSVEAGGPNEQFF; d_call: TRBD2; v_call: TRBV9; clone_size: -; j_call: TRBJ2-1
cdr3_nt: TGCGCCAGCAGCCAACTAGGATCCGGGTCTTTAGGCATCGAGCAGTACTTC; cdr3_aa: CASSQLGSGSLGIEQYF; d_call: -; v_call: TRBV4-1; clone_size: -; j_call: TRBJ2-7
cdr3_nt: TGTGCTAGTGGTCCGGGACAGGCGACAGATACGCAGTATTTT; cdr3_aa: CASGPGQATDTQYF; d_call: TRBD1; v_call: TRBV12-5; clone_size: few; j_call: TRBJ2-3
cdr3_nt: TGTGCCAGTAGTATAGTTTCCACCAGCGGGCCCGGGGAGCTGTTTTTT; cdr3_aa: CASSIVSTSGPGELFF; d_call: -; v_call: TRBV19; clone_size: once; j_call: TRBJ2-2
cdr3_nt: TGCGCCAGCAGCCAAGATTTAACCGGGGGCTACGAGCAGTACTTC; cdr3_aa: CASSQDLTGGYEQYF; d_call: -; v_call: TRBV4-3; clone_size: -; j_call: TRBJ2-7
cdr3_nt: TGTGCCAGCTTTCCGGACTCCTTATTTAGCAATCAGCCCCAGCATTTT; cdr3_aa: CASFPDSLFSNQPQHF; d_call: -; v_call: TRBV2; clone_size: few; j_call: TRBJ1-5
cdr3_nt: TGTGCCAGTAGTATTCCGGACTTCAGGAGGCAGCCCCAGCATTTT; cdr3_aa: CASSIPDFRRQPQHF; d_call: -; v_call: TRBV19; clone_size: -; j_call: TRBJ1-5
cdr3_nt: TGTGCCACCAGTGATTGGGTACAGGGTGGTTATGAGCAGTTCTTC; cdr3_aa: CATSDWVQGGYEQFF; d_call: -; v_call: TRBV24-1; clone_size: -; j_call: TRBJ2-1
cdr3_nt: TGTGCCAGCAGCTCCTCCCGACAGGGAAGTTTAGAGACCCAGTACTTC; cdr3_aa: CASSSSRQGSLETQYF; d_call: TRBD1; v_call: TRBV7-9; clone_size: once; j_call: TRBJ2-5
cdr3_nt: TGTGCCTGGAGCTGGACGGGACAGTACGAGCAGTACTTC; cdr3_aa: CAWSWTGQYEQYF; d_call: TRBD1; v_call: TRBV30; clone_size: -; j_call: TRBJ2-7